The entry below gives a single T cell receptor beta chain sequence along with its context. Indicated time point: blood 2 weeks post-SBRT. Treatment: 15 Gy SBRT to primary tumor, nephrectomy 4 weeks later. This CDR3 has 15 residues. Germline V CDR1 and CDR2: MNHEY, SMNVEV (reference sequence). V was clipped by 5 bases and J by 8 bases; unmatched bases: 7. The sample belongs to a study of radiation and T cells in renal cell carcinoma. TCRdb's copy holds only in-frame clones and misses some; the assay was immunoSEQ multiplex PCR. The sample has 100,000 to 150,000 clones, 81% seen once. The sample was blood, taken from a patient whose treatment included radiotherapy and nephrectomy. This chain links TRBV27 with TRBJ1-6, with 9 bases fitting TRBD1. The receptor was derived from a man aged 50-60 years with renal cell carcinoma. In DNA form, the CDR3 reads TGTGCCAGCAGTAGCCCCACAGGGGGCTATTCACCCCTCCACTTT. Translation: CASSSPTGGYSPLHF.